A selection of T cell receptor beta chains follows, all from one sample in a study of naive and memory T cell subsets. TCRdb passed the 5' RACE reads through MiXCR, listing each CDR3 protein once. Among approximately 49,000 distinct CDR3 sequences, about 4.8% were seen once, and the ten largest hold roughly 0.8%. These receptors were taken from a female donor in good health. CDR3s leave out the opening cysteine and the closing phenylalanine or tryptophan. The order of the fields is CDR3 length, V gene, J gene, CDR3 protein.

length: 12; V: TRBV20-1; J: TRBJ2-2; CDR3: SAREGMNTGEQF
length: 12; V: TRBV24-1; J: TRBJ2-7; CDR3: ATSDPGQSYEQY
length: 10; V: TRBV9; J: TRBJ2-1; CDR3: ASSPPRNEQF
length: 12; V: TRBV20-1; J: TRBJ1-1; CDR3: SARGRGRNTEAF
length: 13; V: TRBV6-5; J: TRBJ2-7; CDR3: ASSPTSGRRNEQY
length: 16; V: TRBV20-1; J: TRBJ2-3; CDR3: SARGVVGLSVSADTQY
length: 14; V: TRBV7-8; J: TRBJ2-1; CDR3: ASSLLASGRVFAQF
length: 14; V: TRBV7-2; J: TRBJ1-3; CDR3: ASSLVLGYSGNTIY
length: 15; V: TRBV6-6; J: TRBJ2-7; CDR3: ASSYSRKRGNPYEQY
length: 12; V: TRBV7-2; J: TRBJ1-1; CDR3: ASSLPGTVTEAF
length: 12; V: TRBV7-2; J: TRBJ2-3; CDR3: ASSLAGGTDTQY
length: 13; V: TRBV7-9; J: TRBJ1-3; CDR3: ASSPGPTGRNTIY
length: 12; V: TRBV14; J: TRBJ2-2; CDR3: ASSQDLGLGELF
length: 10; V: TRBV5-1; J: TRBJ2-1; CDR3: ASSENTGFWF
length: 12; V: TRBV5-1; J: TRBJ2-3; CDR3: ASSPRTAPDTQY
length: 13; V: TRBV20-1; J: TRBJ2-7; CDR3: SARDNHAGGYEQY
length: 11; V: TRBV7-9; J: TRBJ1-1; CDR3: ASSLVAGAEAF
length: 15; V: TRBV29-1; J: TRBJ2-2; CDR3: SATSGRRKGNTGELF
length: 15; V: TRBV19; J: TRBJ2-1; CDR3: ASQPLLQGASYNEQF
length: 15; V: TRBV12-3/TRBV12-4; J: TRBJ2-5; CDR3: ASSLRTSGRAVETQY
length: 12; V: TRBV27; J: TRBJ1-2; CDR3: ASAFGQGDYGYT
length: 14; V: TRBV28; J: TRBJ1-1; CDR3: ASSFPLRGRNTEAF
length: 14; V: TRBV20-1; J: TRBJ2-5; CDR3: SARPRLVGFQETQY
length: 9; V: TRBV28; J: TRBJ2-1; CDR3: ASSQVTEQF
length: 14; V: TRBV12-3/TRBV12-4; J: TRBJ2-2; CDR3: ASSLAGGSSPGELF
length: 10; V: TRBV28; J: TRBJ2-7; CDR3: ASSLSRYEQY
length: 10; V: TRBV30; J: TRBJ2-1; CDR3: AWSWDYNEQF
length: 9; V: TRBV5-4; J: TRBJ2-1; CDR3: ASSLDVEQF
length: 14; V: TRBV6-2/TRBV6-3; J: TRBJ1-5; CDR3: ASSYPRTGANQPQH
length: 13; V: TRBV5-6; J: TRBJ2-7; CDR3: ASSSEGGQNYEQY
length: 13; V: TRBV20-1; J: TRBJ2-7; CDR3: SARVAGTGGYEQY
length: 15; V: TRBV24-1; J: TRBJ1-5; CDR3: ATSDASPRGSNQPQH
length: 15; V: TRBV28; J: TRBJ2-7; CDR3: ASSLAPQWRDSDEQY
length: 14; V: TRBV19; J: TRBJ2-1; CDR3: ASSYLTGVSYNEQF
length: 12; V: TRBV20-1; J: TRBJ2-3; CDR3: SAPSALWADTQY